Shown below are 12 T cell receptor beta chains from a single sample sequenced in a study of T cells after yellow fever vaccination. TCRdb redid the calling of the 5' RACE reads with MiXCR, one entry per CDR3 protein. Here the sample spans roughly 120,000 distinct CDR3 sequences, 7.4% being singletons. Specimen: CD4+ T cells sorted from PBMCs, collected more than 8 days after the first yellow fever vaccination. Receptors were obtained from a man between 18 and 29 years old who received the YFV17D yellow fever vaccine.

This clonotype was seen a handful of times. This rearrangement joins TRBV5-5 to TRBJ2-5; tentatively, D is TRBD2 (5 bases). In germline, CDR1 is SGHKS, CDR2 YYEKEE (reference sequence). V dropped 0 bases and J dropped 1 base, with 19 bases sitting between them. This CDR3 contains 18 residues. The CDR3 DNA reads TGTGCCAGCAGCTTGGTATCTTCTCGACACGGGATCCAAGAGACCCAGTACTTC. Protein product: CASSLVSSRHGIQETQYF. The full variable domain, completed using reference TRBV5-5 and TRBJ2-5, is DAGVTQSPTHLIKTRGQQVTLRCSPISGHKSVSWYQQVLGQGPQFIFQYYEKEERGRGNFPDRFSARQFPNYSSELNVNALLLGDSALYLCASSLVSSRHGIQETQYFGPGTRLLVL.

This clonotype was observed many times. J is TRBJ1-5 and V is TRBV7-9; weak D call: TRBD1 (5 bases). There are 16 residues in the CDR3. The V and J ends lost 3 bases and 7 bases respectively, with 19 bases between them. Germline CDR1 SEHNR, CDR2 FQNEAQ (reference sequence). The CDR3: CASSFFGGGFSQPQHF. The CDR3 coding sequence is TGTGCCAGCAGCTTCTTCGGCGGGGGGTTTAGCCAGCCCCAGCATTTT.

There are a few counts of this clonotype. This rearrangement joins TRBV7-8 to TRBJ2-7; 8 positions match TRBD1. Germline CDR1 reads SGHVS; CDR2 reads FQNEAQ. V lost 3 bases and J lost 0; bases outside the gene matches: 7. This CDR3 region has 16 residues. The CDR3 coding sequence is TGTGCCAGCAGCTTGGGGGGACAGGCGAGCTCCTACGAGCAGTACGTC. As protein: CASSLGGQASSYEQYV.

This clonotype was observed at least ten times. The chain employs TRBV2 and TRBJ1-1; 10 bases match TRBD1. Germline V gene sequence: CDR1 SNHLY, CDR2 FYNNEI. The V gene end was trimmed by 5 bases and the J gene end by 5 bases; junction bases not matched to a gene: 5. The CDR3 is made up of 14 amino acids. CDR3 sequence reads: CASSRGTGATEAFF. CDR3 sequence (DNA): TGTGCCAGCAGTAGAGGGACAGGGGCAACTGAAGCTTTCTTT.

This clonotype was found a few times. This chain joins TRBV10-1 and TRBJ2-3; D is uncertain. Trimming pared 4 bases from V and 2 bases from J, leaving 7 bases between. The CDR3 has 13 residues. Germline-derived CDR1 and CDR2 are WNHNN and SYGVQD (reference sequence). CDR3 sequence reads: CASSGIATDTQYF. CDR3 in DNA: TGCGCCAGCAGTGGGATAGCCACAGATACGCAGTATTTT.

This clonotype was seen ten or more times. The rearrangement uses TRBV5-1 and TRBJ2-6; D is ambiguous. V was trimmed by 4 bases and J by 0 bases, leaving 5 bases between them. CDR1 is SGHRS and CDR2 is YFSETQ in the germline V gene. This CDR3 comprises 14 residues. The CDR3 here is CASSPNSGANVLTF. The CDR3 bases are TGCGCCAGCAGCCCTAACTCTGGGGCCAACGTCCTGACTTTC.

This clonotype showed up many times. The chain combines TRBV5-1 with TRBJ1-1; D unclear. The CDR3 contains 13 residues. V lost 4 bases and J 1 base, leaving 8 bases between the germline ends. The germline CDR1 and CDR2 sequences are SGHRS and YFSETQ. CDR3 protein: CASSGTQNTEAFF. The CDR3 DNA follows: TGCGCCAGCAGCGGAACACAGAACACTGAAGCTTTCTTT.

The sample holds many counts of this clonotype. The V gene is TRBV5-1, the J gene TRBJ1-6; D unclear. Trimming removed 0 bases at V and 1 base at J, with 17 bases between. The CDR3 runs 19 residues. CDR1 is SGHRS and CDR2 is YFSETQ in the germline V gene. The DNA of the CDR3 is TGCGCCAGCAGCTTGGTTCAAGGGAGTAAGGATTCCTATAATTCACCCCTCCACTTT. Encoded protein: CASSLVQGSKDSYNSPLHF.

This clonotype has ten or more counts. This CDR3 reads CASSEGQGRLAKNIQYF. The CDR3 bases are TGCGCCAGCAGTGAAGGACAGGGCCGGCTAGCCAAAAACATTCAGTACTTC. The chain is built from TRBV10-2 and TRBJ2-4; 8 nucleotides line up with TRBD1. Germline values: CDR1 WSHSY, CDR2 SAAADI. Trimming removed 3 bases from V and 0 bases from J; junction bases left unmatched: 7. This CDR3 contains 17 residues.

This clonotype has a count of ten or more. J is TRBJ2-3 and V is TRBV19; 7 nucleotides agree with TRBD1. The junction had 6 bases not matched to a gene; V was cut back by 3 bases and J by 0 bases. The CDR3 loop spans 16 amino acids. CDR1 is LNHDA, CDR2 SQIVND, per germline (reference sequence). The DNA for the CDR3 is TGTGCCAGTAGTATCGGGACAGTAAAGAGCACAGATACGCAGTATTTT. Translated: CASSIGTVKSTDTQYF.

A few counts support this clonotype. One end of the junction does not line up with germline, which may come from a read error. The rearrangement links TRBV7-2 to TRBJ2-4; 7 bases fit TRBD1. The CDR3 loop spans 13 amino acids. Germline V CDR1 and CDR2: SGHTA, FQGNSA. The CDR3 region is CASSLDGQAVAEF. The CDR3 coding sequence is TGTGCCAGCAGCTTAGATGGACAGGCGGTGGCCGAATTC.

The chain recombines TRBV2 with TRBJ2-3, with D tentatively TRBD1 (5 bases). Germline-derived CDR1 and CDR2 are SNHLY and FYNNEI. With 7 bases removed from V and 1 base from J, the gap between germline ends came to 6 bases. The CDR3 has 12 residues. CDR3 DNA sequence: TGTGCCAGCACACAGGGCACAGATACGCAGTATTTT. Residues: CASTQGTDTQYF.